This TCR beta chain was found in a study of blood T cell repertoires in COVID-19. Study details: T cells, B-cell-depleted T cells, or PBMCs provided the cDNA or gDNA that served as material.

Assignments of participants to cohorts depended upon their own reported clinical history. The CDR3 length is 14 residues. Germline assignment: CDR1 SGDLS and CDR2 YYNGEE. Trimming shortened V by 0 bases and J by 5 bases, and 12 bases separated the two germline ends. Data came from immunoSEQ multiplex PCR; TCRdb stores just in-frame clones and leaves some out. Of 250,000 to 350,000 clones listed, about 85% are singletons. Material: PBMCs or T cells enriched from blood (not recorded which). The clonotype comes from a woman in her 50s who had recovered from COVID-19. The chain joins TRBV9 to TRBJ2-7; the D is unclear. The CDR3 reads CASSVATSGHEQYF. The CDR3 bases are TGTGCCAGCAGCGTAGCAACATCTGGCCACGAGCAGTACTTC. Supplemented by reference TRBV9 and TRBJ2-7, the full variable domain reads DSGVTQTPKHLITATGQRVTLRCSPRSGDLSVYWYQQSLDQGLQFLIQYYNGEERAKGNILERFSAQQFPDLHSELNLSSLELGDSALYFCASSVATSGHEQYFGPGTRLTVT.